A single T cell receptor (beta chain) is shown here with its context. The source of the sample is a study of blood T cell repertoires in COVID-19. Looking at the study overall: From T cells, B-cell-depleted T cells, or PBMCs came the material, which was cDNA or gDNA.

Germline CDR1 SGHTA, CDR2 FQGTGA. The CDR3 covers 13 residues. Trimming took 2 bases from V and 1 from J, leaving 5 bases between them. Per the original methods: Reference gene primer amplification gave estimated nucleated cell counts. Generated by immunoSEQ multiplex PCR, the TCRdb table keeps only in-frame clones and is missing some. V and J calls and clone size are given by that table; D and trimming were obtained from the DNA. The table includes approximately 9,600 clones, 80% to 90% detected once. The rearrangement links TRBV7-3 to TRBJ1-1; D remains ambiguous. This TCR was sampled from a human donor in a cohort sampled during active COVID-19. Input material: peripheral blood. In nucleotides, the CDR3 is TGTGCCAGCAGCTTAGGGCAGAACACTGAAGCTTTCTTT. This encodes CASSLGQNTEAFF.